The present entry profiles one TCR beta chain with its context. The record originates from a study of shared clonotypes between healthy human individuals. CDR3 size: 15 residues. Trimming took off 1 base at V and 6 bases at J, with 10 bases between the two ends. The germline gives CDR1 MDHEN, CDR2 SYDVKM. Produced via immunoSEQ multiplex PCR; TCRdb's table is partial and in-frame only. The sample consists of 2 million to 2.5 million clones, roughly 95% of them appearing once. The sequencing sample was made of naive CD4+ T cells sorted from blood. Subset denoted: CD45RA+ positively selected. The chain combines TRBV28 with TRBJ1-6; D is unclear. The receptor was isolated from a man younger than 35 in good health. This chain's CDR3 is CASSLFGQLNSPLHF. In DNA form, the CDR3 reads TGTGCCAGCAGTTTATTCGGCCAGCTTAATTCACCCCTCCACTTT.